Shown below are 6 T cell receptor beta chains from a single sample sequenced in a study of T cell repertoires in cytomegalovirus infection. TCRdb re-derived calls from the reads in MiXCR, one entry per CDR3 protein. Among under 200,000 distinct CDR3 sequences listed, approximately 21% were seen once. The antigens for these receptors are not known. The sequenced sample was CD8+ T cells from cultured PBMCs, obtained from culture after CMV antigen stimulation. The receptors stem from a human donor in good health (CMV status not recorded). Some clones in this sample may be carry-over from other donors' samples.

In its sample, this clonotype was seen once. The CDR3 DNA follows: TGTGCCAGCAGCTTATCCCCCTGGACAAGAGCCAAAAACATTCAGTACTTC. Amino acids: CASSLSPWTRAKNIQYF. The rearrangement links TRBV11-2 to TRBJ2-4; a possible D gene is TRBD1 (5 bases). The CDR3 contains 17 residues. Between the trimmed V and J ends, which lost 2 bases and 0 bases, there was a span of 14 bases. The germline V gene has CDR1 SGHAT and CDR2 FQNNGV. Complete variable domain (other parts from reference TRBV11-2 and TRBJ2-4): EAGVAQSPRYKIIEKRQSVAFWCNPISGHATLYWYQQILGQGPKLLIQFQNNGVVDDSQLPKDRFSAERLKGVDSTLKIQPAKLEDSAVYLCASSLSPWTRAKNIQYFGAGTRLSVL.

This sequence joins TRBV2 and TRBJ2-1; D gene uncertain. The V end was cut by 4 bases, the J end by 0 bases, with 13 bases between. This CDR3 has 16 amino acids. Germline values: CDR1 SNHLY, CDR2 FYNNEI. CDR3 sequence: CASSVRLGSSYNEQFF. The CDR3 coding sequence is TGTGCCAGCAGTGTTCGTCTTGGAAGCTCCTACAATGAGCAGTTCTTC. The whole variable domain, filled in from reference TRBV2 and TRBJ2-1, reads EPEVTQTPSHQVTQMGQEVILRCVPISNHLYFYWYRQILGQKVEFLVSFYNNEISEKSEIFDDQFSVERPDGSNFTLKIRSTKLEDSAMYFCASSVRLGSSYNEQFFGPGTRLTVL.

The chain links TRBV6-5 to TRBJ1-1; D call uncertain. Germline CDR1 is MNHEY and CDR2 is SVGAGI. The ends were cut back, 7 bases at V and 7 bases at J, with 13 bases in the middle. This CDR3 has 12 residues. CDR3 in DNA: TGTGCCAGCACCCGGGGAGCAGGTGAAGCTTTCTTT. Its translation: CASTRGAGEAFF.

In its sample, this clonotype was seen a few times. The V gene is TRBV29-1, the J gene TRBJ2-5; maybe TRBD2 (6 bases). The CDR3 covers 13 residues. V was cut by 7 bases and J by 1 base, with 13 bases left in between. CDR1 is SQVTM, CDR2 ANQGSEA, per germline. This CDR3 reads CSAPMGGQETQYF. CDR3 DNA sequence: TGCAGCGCCCCAATGGGGGGCCAAGAGACCCAGTACTTC.

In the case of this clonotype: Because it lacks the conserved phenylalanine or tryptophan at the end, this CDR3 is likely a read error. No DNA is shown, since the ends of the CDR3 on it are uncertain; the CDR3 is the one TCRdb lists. The CDR3 sequence: CASSLGPRYVDLIDL. This chain links TRBV7-9 with TRBJ2-7; the table's D call, TRBD1, has no DNA check behind it. Germline CDR1 SEHNR, CDR2 FQNEAQ (reference sequence). The CDR3 length is 15 residues, termini included.

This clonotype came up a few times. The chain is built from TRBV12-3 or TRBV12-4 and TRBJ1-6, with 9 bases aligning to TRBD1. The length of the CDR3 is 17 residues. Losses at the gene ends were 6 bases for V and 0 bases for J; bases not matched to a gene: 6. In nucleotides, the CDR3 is TGTGCCAGCAGCCCAGGACAGGGGAGCTCCTATAATTCACCCCTCCACTTT. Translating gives CASSPGQGSSYNSPLHF.